Below are 3 T cell receptor beta chains sequenced from a single sample in a study of vaccination and CD4 T cells after COVID-19 (dated by TCRdb to between 2021 and 2024). The treatment or condition label of this sample denotes: roughly ten-day PBMC culture with coronavirus spike peptide pools or control peptides (ViraFEST assay). Library prep was done by PCR. The sequencing machine was an Illumina iSeq 100. At the Johns Hopkins FTIC core, DNA from the cultured CD4+ T cells underwent TCR sequencing with the Oncomine TCR Beta short-read assay. TCRdb applied fastp at Q25 and MiXCR to the public reads, then kept only in-frame beta chains. Rows with a matching CDR3 protein are joined into one entry that keeps the most common DNA and genes. In all, the sample holds some 22,000 distinct CDR3 sequences, and 45% to 65% of those were seen once. Approximately 2.6% of the sample rests with the top ten. For these TCRs, the target antigens are not known.

What was sequenced was CD4+ T cells from blood, cultured in vitro. These TCRs come from a human donor who had recovered from COVID-19.

This chain uses TRBV11-3 with TRBJ1-5; no clear D gene. The length of the CDR3 is 14 residues. The germline V gene has CDR1 SGHNT and CDR2 YENEEA. Trimming stripped 5 bases from V and 4 bases from J, with 12 bases between. The CDR3 is CASSAGGPNQPQHF. The DNA of the CDR3 is TGTGCCAGCAGCGCAGGCGGTCCGAATCAGCCCCAGCATTTT.

In this sample, this clonotype turned up a few times. V is TRBV19 and J is TRBJ1-4, with 9 bases that match TRBD1. J lost 3 bases, V lost 8 bases, and 13 bases had no gene match. Germline lookup yields CDR1 LNHDA and CDR2 SQIVND (reference sequence). The CDR3 has 17 residues. This CDR3 reads CASGTGPIRRANEKLFF. The CDR3 region has the DNA TGTGCCAGTGGGACAGGGCCCATAAGGAGGGCTAATGAAAAACTGTTTTTT.

V and J are TRBV15 and TRBJ2-2; D might be TRBD2 (6 bases). From germline, CDR1 is LNHNV and CDR2 YYDKDF (reference sequence). Trimming pared 0 bases from V and 4 bases from J, leaving 15 bases between. This CDR3 comprises 17 residues. This chain's CDR3 is CATSRDPGVGSTGELFF. In DNA, the CDR3 is TGTGCCACCAGCAGAGATCCGGGAGTCGGGAGCACCGGGGAGCTGTTTTTT.